Listed below are T cell receptor beta chains from one sample, sequenced in a study of technical replicates of blood from several donors. This table comes from immunoSEQ multiplex PCR, and its TCRdb copy is limited to in-frame clones, with some not included. The table has tens of thousands of clones, 70% to 90% seen once; the top ten hold 4.5% to 5%. The sequenced material came from PBMCs. These receptors were obtained from a human donor in good health. Some clones in this sample may be carry-over from other donors' samples. Both conserved end residues are part of each CDR3. Fields, in order: J gene, clone size, V gene, D gene, CDR3 DNA, CDR3 protein. A D gene is named only where the DNA matches it firmly. Only some rows state a clone size, as once, few, many or a class for expanded clones.

TRBJ1-5	-	TRBV21-1	-	TGTGCCAGCAGACAGGGCGGACATCAGCCCCAGCATTTT	CASRQGGHQPQHF
TRBJ2-1	-	TRBV9	-	TGTGCCAGCAGCGACCTGGGCAACTCCTACAATGAGCAGTTCTTC	CASSDLGNSYNEQFF
TRBJ1-2	-	TRBV10-3	TRBD1	TGTGCCATGCGGACAGGATCTAACTATGGCTACACCTTC	CAMRTGSNYGYTF
TRBJ2-3	-	TRBV9	TRBD2	TGTGCCAGCAGCGCTGGACAAGCGGGGACAGATACGCAGTATTTT	CASSAGQAGTDTQYF
TRBJ2-1	once	TRBV7-2	-	TGTGCCAGCAGCTTAGTTGGACGGGGGTTGAGCTCCTACAATGAGCAGTTCTTC	CASSLVGRGLSSYNEQFF
TRBJ2-2	-	TRBV18	-	TGTGCCAGCTCACCACGGGACACACCATCAACCGGGGAGCTGTTTTTT	CASSPRDTPSTGELFF
TRBJ1-1	-	TRBV10-3	-	TGTGCCATCACCCCCGAAAGGGGCACTGAAGCTTTCTTT	CAITPERGTEAFF
TRBJ2-7	-	TRBV9	-	TGTGCCAGCAGCAAGGCCTGGGAGGTCGAGCAGTACTTC	CASSKAWEVEQYF
TRBJ1-2	once	TRBV4-1	TRBD1	TGCGCCAGCAGCCAAGATCTCTCCCGGACAGGCGGTGGCTACACCTTC	CASSQDLSRTGGGYTF
TRBJ2-5	-	TRBV27	TRBD1	TGTGCCAGCAGTTATCAGGGGGCCGGGGAGACCCAGTACTTC	CASSYQGAGETQYF
TRBJ1-5	-	TRBV6-1	-	TGTGCCAGCAGTGAGCACGGGGGCAATCAGCCCCAGCATTTT	CASSEHGGNQPQHF
TRBJ1-2	-	TRBV14	-	TGTGCCAGCACCCCCCCGAGGCGAACCAACTATGGCTACACCTTC	CASTPPRRTNYGYTF
TRBJ2-7	few	TRBV2	-	TGTGCCAGCAATGCAGTTAACTACGAGCAGTACTTC	CASNAVNYEQYF
TRBJ2-3	-	TRBV7-2	-	TGTGCCAGCAGCCCTGCACTGAGGGTCCTCCGAGGTACGCAGTATTTT	CASSPALRVLRGTQYF
TRBJ2-1	-	TRBV7-9	-	TGTGCCAGCAGCTTTGAGGCGGGGCCTAATGAGCAGTTCTTC	CASSFEAGPNEQFF
TRBJ2-1	-	TRBV13	TRBD2	TGTGCCAGCAGCTTAGCTTTTCTAGCGGGGACTGACGAGCAGTTCTTC	CASSLAFLAGTDEQFF
TRBJ2-7	once	TRBV5-5	-	TGTGCCAGCAGCTTGGAACAGCCCTACGAGCAGTACTTC	CASSLEQPYEQYF
TRBJ2-7	-	TRBV5-1	-	TGCGCCAGCAGCTACCGTCCCGGGGGAGATTCCCACGAGCAGTACTTC	CASSYRPGGDSHEQYF
TRBJ2-7	-	TRBV21-1	-	TGTGCCAGCACCCGGACTAGCGGGAGGCTAGACTCCTACGAGCAGTACTTC	CASTRTSGRLDSYEQYF
TRBJ2-3	-	TRBV10-3	-	TGTGCCATCAGTGAGCCGAGTCGTGGCACAGATACGCAGTATTTT	CAISEPSRGTDTQYF
TRBJ2-5	-	TRBV11-3	TRBD1	TGTGCCAGCAGCAGGGGACAGGACCATCAAGAGACCCAGTACTTC	CASSRGQDHQETQYF
TRBJ2-3	-	TRBV6-1	TRBD2	TGTGCCAGCAGAGCCGGGACTAGCGGCACAGATACGCAGTATTTT	CASRAGTSGTDTQYF
TRBJ2-3	-	TRBV5-4	TRBD1	TGTGCCAGCAGCCGGGGACAGGGTAAGACAGATACGCAGTATTTT	CASSRGQGKTDTQYF
TRBJ1-2	once	TRBV7-2	TRBD1	TGTGCCAGCAGCTTAGACCGGACAGGTTATTATGGCTACACCTTC	CASSLDRTGYYGYTF
TRBJ2-2	-	TRBV7-3	-	TGTGCCAGCAGCTTACATTCGAACACCGGGGAGCTGTTTTTT	CASSLHSNTGELFF
TRBJ1-2	-	TRBV29-1	TRBD1	TGCAGCGTTGAAGAGAGGACAGGAGACAACTATGGCTACACCTTC	CSVEERTGDNYGYTF
TRBJ2-4	-	TRBV19	-	TGTGCCAGTAGCCAGGACAGCAAAAACATTCAGTACTTC	CASSQDSKNIQYF
TRBJ2-7	-	TRBV5-1	-	TGCGCCAGCAGCTTGGTTGGGACATCCTACGAGCAGTACTTC	CASSLVGTSYEQYF
TRBJ2-2	-	TRBV11-2	-	TGTGCCAGCAGCCGGCCTCGGACCCTAAGGGGGACCGGGGAGCTGTTTTTT	CASSRPRTLRGTGELFF
TRBJ2-1	-	TRBV7-2	-	TGTGCCAGCAGCTTAGGTCTAGTTAACAATGAGCAGTTCTTC	CASSLGLVNNEQFF
TRBJ2-3	-	TRBV28	TRBD2	TGTGCCAGCAGTCCCCTTCCCGGGACTAGCGGTCGCACAGATACGCAGTATTTT	CASSPLPGTSGRTDTQYF
TRBJ2-5	-	TRBV18	-	TGTGCCAGCTCCCCCCCAGGTCGGGAGACCCAGTACTTC	CASSPPGRETQYF
TRBJ1-4	-	TRBV5-1	-	TGCGCCAGCAGCTTGAATCCAGCTAATGAAAAACTGTTTTTT	CASSLNPANEKLFF
TRBJ2-7	-	TRBV18	TRBD1	TGTGCCAGCTCGCAAACAGGGGCACCCTACGAGCAGTACTTC	CASSQTGAPYEQYF
TRBJ2-1	-	TRBV5-1	TRBD2	TGCGCCAGCAGCTTTGGACTAGCGGTCAATGAGCAGTTCTTC	CASSFGLAVNEQFF
TRBJ1-2	-	TRBV10-3	-	TGTGCCATAGCGGGTGGAGGCGTAAACTATGGCTACACCTTC	CAIAGGGVNYGYTF
TRBJ1-2	-	TRBV4-3	-	TGCGCCAGCAGCCAAGAAGGGGGGGGCTCTGGGTATGGCTACACCTTC	CASSQEGGGSGYGYTF
TRBJ2-7	-	TRBV11-2	-	TGTGCCAGCAGCTTCGAACCTAACTCCTACGAGCAGTACTTC	CASSFEPNSYEQYF
TRBJ2-1	-	TRBV5-4	-	TGTGCCAGCAGCTTGGGAGGGGGCGGGGCCTCCTCCTACAATGAGCAGTTCTTC	CASSLGGGGASSYNEQFF
TRBJ1-2	-	TRBV6-1	TRBD1	TGTGCCAGCATCCCGACAGGGACCTATGGCTACACCTTC	CASIPTGTYGYTF
TRBJ2-7	once	TRBV5-5	TRBD1	TGTGCCAGCAGCTTGGCCATAACAACAGGGGGAAGCACCTACGAGCAGTACTTC	CASSLAITTGGSTYEQYF
TRBJ2-1	-	TRBV7-2	-	TGTGCCAGCAGTTCACCTAGACAGTACAATGAGCAGTTCTTC	CASSSPRQYNEQFF
TRBJ2-7	-	TRBV30	TRBD1	TGTGCCTGGAGTGGGACAGGGAGAGAGCAGTACTTC	CAWSGTGREQYF
TRBJ2-7	once	TRBV7-2	TRBD2	TGTGCCAGCAGCTTTAGCGGGTTCAGTGGGGAGCAGTACTTC	CASSFSGFSGEQYF
TRBJ2-1	-	TRBV7-2	TRBD2	TGTGCCAGCAGCCCCCGGGGCCAGCGGGAGTTTCCCCTCAATGAGCAGTTCTTC	CASSPRGQREFPLNEQFF
TRBJ2-1	-	TRBV6-4	TRBD2	TGTGCCACCCGTTTACGGGAGGGCATCAATGAGCAGTTCTTC	CATRLREGINEQFF
TRBJ1-5	-	TRBV5-8	-	TGTGCCAGCAGCTTGCTAGGCAATCAGCCCCAGCATTTT	CASSLLGNQPQHF
TRBJ1-2	-	TRBV19	-	TGTGCCAGTGCACAGGGACCCAACTATGGCTACACCTTC	CASAQGPNYGYTF